These T cell receptor beta chains were read from a single sample in a study of blood T cell repertoires in COVID-19. Assay: immunoSEQ multiplex PCR; the TCRdb copy retains only in-frame clones and omits some. The sample lists about 170,000 clones, roughly nine tenths occurring once. Sequencing used peripheral blood. The receptors here all came from a woman aged 55-69 years with COVID-19, enrolled during active disease. The CDR3 runs from the conserved cysteine through the conserved F or W. The D gene is left open where the match is weak. Clone size, where shown, is once, few, many, or a class for clones that have expanded.

j_call,d_call,v_call,clone_size,cdr3_aa,cdr3_nt
TRBJ2-3,.,TRBV28,.,CASSETRVGSTDTQYF,TGTGCCAGCAGTGAAACCCGGGTTGGAAGCACAGATACGCAGTATTTT
TRBJ1-1,.,TRBV5-4,.,CASSLVGDNTEAFF,TGTGCCAGCAGCTTGGTAGGGGATAACACTGAAGCTTTCTTT
TRBJ2-2,TRBD1,TRBV19,.,CASTMTGTALNTGELFF,TGTGCCAGTACCATGACGGGGACAGCCCTGAACACCGGGGAGCTGTTTTTT
TRBJ1-1,.,TRBV12-5,.,CASGTGYLTEAFF,TGTGCTAGTGGTACAGGCTACCTCACTGAAGCTTTCTTT
TRBJ2-2,.,TRBV4-3,.,CASSQAGGAGPTGELFF,TGCGCCAGCAGCCAAGCGGGCGGGGCAGGGCCCACCGGGGAGCTGTTTTTT
TRBJ1-2,.,TRBV6-5,.,CATEAGESGGGYTF,TGTGCCACCGAGGCTGGCGAGTCCGGGGGGGGCTACACCTTC
TRBJ2-4,.,TRBV5-1,.,CASRLGNGGLNIQYF,TGCGCCAGCAGGCTTGGTAACGGCGGTTTAAACATTCAGTACTTC
TRBJ1-5,.,TRBV18,once,CASSPPGDSNQPQHF,TGTGCCAGCTCACCTCCCGGGGATAGCAATCAGCCCCAGCATTTT
TRBJ1-5,.,TRBV7-8,.,CASSLARDSNQPQHF,TGTGCCAGCAGCTTAGCCCGGGATAGCAATCAGCCCCAGCATTTT
TRBJ1-5,TRBD1,TRBV5-6,.,CASSIRTGGGQPQHF,TGTGCCAGCAGCATACGTACAGGGGGTGGTCAGCCCCAGCATTTT
TRBJ1-5,.,TRBV4-3,.,CASSQDHQADQPQHF,TGCGCCAGCAGCCAAGATCACCAGGCCGATCAGCCCCAGCATTTT
TRBJ2-7,.,TRBV23-1,.,CASSQSGVSHEQYF,TGCGCCAGCAGTCAATCCGGGGTTTCCCACGAGCAGTACTTC
TRBJ1-3,.,TRBV30,.,CAWSPGDLSGNTIYF,TGTGCCTGGAGTCCAGGGGACCTCTCTGGAAACACCATATATTTT
TRBJ2-4,TRBD2,TRBV19,.,CASSIRTSGLAKNIQYF,TGTGCCAGTAGCATCCGGACTAGCGGCCTAGCCAAAAACATTCAGTACTTC
TRBJ2-3,TRBD1,TRBV18,.,CASSPTGGPDTQYF,TGTGCCAGCTCTCCGACAGGGGGTCCAGATACGCAGTATTTT
TRBJ1-5,.,TRBV19,once,CASSRDRRNQPQHF,TGTGCCAGTAGTAGAGACAGGCGCAATCAGCCCCAGCATTTT
TRBJ1-2,.,TRBV7-2,few,CASSLRGEYGYTF,TGTGCCAGCAGCTTGCGGGGGGAATATGGCTACACCTTC
TRBJ1-6,.,TRBV30,.,CAWSVPRGQMNSPLHF,TGTGCCTGGAGTGTACCTCGAGGACAGATGAATTCACCCCTCCACTTT
TRBJ1-1,TRBD1,TRBV13,.,CASSRRGFDTEAFF,TGTGCCAGCAGCCGCAGGGGGTTTGACACTGAAGCTTTCTTT
TRBJ2-2,.,TRBV25-1,.,CASQTNTGELFF,TGTGCCAGCCAGACAAACACCGGGGAGCTGTTTTTT
TRBJ1-5,.,TRBV30,.,CAWSVRGDQPQHF,TGTGCCTGGAGTGTCCGGGGGGATCAGCCCCAGCATTTT
TRBJ1-2,TRBD1,TRBV2,.,CASRRQGAGYGYTF,TGTGCCAGCAGACGACAGGGGGCTGGCTATGGCTACACCTTC
TRBJ2-7,TRBD2,TRBV9,.,CASSSRTSSYEQYF,TGTGCCAGCAGCTCCCGGACTAGTTCGTACGAGCAGTACTTC
TRBJ2-4,TRBD2,TRBV18,.,CASSPDLAEILAKNIQYF,TGTGCCAGCTCACCCGACCTAGCGGAGATTCTAGCCAAAAACATTCAGTACTTC
TRBJ2-7,.,TRBV7-9,few,CASSLSSVSRSYEQYF,TGTGCCAGCAGCTTATCAAGCGTTAGTAGATCCTACGAGCAGTACTTC
TRBJ2-7,.,TRBV4-3,.,CASSQGAGAVYEQYF,TGCGCCAGCAGCCAAGGAGCGGGTGCTGTCTACGAGCAGTACTTC
TRBJ2-7,.,TRBV10-3,.,CAISDGGSGTYEQYF,TGTGCCATCAGTGACGGTGGTAGCGGAACCTACGAGCAGTACTTC